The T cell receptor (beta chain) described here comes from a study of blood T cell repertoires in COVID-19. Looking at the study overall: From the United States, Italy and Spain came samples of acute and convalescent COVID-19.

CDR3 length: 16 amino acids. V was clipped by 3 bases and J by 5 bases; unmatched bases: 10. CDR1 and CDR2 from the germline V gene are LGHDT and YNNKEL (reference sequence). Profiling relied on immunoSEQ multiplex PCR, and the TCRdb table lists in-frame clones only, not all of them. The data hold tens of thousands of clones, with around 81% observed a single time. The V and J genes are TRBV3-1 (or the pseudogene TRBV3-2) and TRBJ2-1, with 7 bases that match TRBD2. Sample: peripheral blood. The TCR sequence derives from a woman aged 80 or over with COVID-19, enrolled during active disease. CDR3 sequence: CASSHQGGGSHNEQFF. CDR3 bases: TGTGCCAGCAGCCACCAGGGTGGCGGGAGCCACAATGAGCAGTTCTTC.